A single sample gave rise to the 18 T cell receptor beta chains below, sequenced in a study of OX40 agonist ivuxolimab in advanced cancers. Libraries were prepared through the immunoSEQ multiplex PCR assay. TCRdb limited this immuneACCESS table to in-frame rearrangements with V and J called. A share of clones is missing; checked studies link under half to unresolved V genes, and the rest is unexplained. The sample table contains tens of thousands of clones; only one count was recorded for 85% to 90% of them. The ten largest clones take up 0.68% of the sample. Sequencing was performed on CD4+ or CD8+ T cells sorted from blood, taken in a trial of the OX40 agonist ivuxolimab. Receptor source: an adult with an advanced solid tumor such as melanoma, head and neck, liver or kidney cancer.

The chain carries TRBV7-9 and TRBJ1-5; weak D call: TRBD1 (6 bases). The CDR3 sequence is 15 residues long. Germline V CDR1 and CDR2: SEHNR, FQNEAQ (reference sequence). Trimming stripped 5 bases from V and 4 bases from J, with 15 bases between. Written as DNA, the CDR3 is TGTGCCAGCAGCCCCTCGGGGGGGCTTAATCAGCCCCAGCATTTT. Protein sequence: CASSPSGGLNQPQHF.

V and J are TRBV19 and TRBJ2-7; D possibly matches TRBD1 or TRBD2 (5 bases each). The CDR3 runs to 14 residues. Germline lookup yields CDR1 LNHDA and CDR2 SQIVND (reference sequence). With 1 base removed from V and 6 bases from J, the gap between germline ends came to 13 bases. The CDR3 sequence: CASSIASGRGEQYF. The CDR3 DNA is TGTGCCAGTAGTATAGCATCGGGAAGGGGCGAGCAGTACTTC.

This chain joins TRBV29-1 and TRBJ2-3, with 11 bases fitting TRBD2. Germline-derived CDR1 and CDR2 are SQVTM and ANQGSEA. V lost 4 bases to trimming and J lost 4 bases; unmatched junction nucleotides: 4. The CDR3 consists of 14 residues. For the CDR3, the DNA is TGCAGCGTTGTAGCGGGAGGGGATGCAGATACGCAGTATTTT. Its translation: CSVVAGGDADTQYF.

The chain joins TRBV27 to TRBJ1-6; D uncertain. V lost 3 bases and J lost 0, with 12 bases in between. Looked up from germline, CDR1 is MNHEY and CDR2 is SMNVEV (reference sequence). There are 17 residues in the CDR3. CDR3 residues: CASSFGQLSSYNSPLHF. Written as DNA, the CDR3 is TGTGCCAGCAGTTTTGGGCAGCTGAGCTCCTATAATTCACCCCTCCACTTT.

CDR3 nucleotides: TGTGCCAGCAGCTTTGGGACAGGGGTCCAAGAGACCCAGTACTTC. It codes for CASSFGTGVQETQYF. This chain links TRBV7-9 with TRBJ2-5, with TRBD1 identical over 10 bases. CDR3 size: 15 residues. Germline V gene data show CDR1 as SEHNR and CDR2 as FQNEAQ (reference sequence). The J segment lost 1 base and the V segment lost 3 bases, leaving 2 bases of the junction unmatched.

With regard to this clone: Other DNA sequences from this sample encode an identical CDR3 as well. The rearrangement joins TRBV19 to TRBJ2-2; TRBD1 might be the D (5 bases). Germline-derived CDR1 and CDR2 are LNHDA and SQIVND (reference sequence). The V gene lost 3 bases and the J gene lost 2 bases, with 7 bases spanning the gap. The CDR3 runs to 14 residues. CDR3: CASSIQGNTGELFF. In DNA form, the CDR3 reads TGTGCCAGTAGTATCCAGGGAAACACCGGGGAGCTGTTTTTT.

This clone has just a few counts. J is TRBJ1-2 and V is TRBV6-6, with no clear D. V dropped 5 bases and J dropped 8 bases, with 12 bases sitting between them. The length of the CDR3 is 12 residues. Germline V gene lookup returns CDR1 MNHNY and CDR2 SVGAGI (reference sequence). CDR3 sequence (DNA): TGTGCCAGCAGTCTCGACGAGTTGGGCTACACCTTC. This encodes CASSLDELGYTF.

As DNA, the CDR3 is TGCGCCAGCAGCCAAGATTTAATTAGCGGCAGGAGGGCACCCCTCCACTTT. This translates into CASSQDLISGRRAPLHF. The chain is built from TRBV4-3 and TRBJ1-6; D not resolved. The CDR3 loop spans 17 amino acids. CDR1 is LGHNA, CDR2 YSLEER, per germline. Trimming stripped 0 bases from V and 11 bases from J, with 20 bases between.

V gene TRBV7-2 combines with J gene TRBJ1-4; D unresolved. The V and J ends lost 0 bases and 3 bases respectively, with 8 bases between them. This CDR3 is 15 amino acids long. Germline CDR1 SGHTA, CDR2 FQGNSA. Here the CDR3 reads CASSLAASANEKLFF. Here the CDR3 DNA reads TGTGCCAGCAGCTTAGCGGCATCCGCTAATGAAAAACTGTTTTTT.

The CDR3 loop is CASSALAGDPPDTQYF. CDR3 bases: TGTGCCAGCAGCGCGTTAGCGGGCGATCCCCCAGATACGCAGTATTTT. This sequence joins TRBV5-4 and TRBJ2-3; 7 bases agree with TRBD2. The CDR3 sequence is 16 residues long. The trim removed 4 bases at V and 4 bases at J, leaving 12 bases unmatched. Per the germline V gene, CDR1 is SGHNT and CDR2 is YYREEE (reference sequence).

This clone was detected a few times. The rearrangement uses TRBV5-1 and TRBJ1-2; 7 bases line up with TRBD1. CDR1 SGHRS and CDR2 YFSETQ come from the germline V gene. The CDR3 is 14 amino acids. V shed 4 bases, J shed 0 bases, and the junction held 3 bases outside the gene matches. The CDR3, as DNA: TGCGCCAGCAGCCCAGGGGGGGCTAACTATGGCTACACCTTC. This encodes CASSPGGANYGYTF.

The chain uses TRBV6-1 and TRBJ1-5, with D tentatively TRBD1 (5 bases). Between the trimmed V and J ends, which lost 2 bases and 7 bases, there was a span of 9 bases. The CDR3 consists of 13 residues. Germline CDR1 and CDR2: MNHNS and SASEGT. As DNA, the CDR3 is TGTGCCAGCAGTGAACTGGGGGGACAGCCCCAGCATTTT. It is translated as CASSELGGQPQHF.

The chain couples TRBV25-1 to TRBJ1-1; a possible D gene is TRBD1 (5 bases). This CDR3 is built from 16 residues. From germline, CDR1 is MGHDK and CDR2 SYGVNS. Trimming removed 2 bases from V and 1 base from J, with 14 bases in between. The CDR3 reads CASSERGMTQNTEAFF. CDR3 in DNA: TGTGCCAGCAGTGAAAGGGGAATGACACAGAACACTGAAGCTTTCTTT.

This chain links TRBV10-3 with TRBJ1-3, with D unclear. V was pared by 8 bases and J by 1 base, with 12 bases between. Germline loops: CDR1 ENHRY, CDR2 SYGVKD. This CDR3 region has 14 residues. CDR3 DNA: TGTGCCATCCTCGGGCGGGATTCTGGAAACACCATATATTTT. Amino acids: CAILGRDSGNTIYF.

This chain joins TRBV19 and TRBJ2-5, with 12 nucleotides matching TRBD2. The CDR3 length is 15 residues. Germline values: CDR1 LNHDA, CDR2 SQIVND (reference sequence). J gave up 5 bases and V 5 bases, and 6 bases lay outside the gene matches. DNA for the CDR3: TGTGCCAGTAGTGTGACTAGCGGGGGCCGGGAGACCCAGTACTTC. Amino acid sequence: CASSVTSGGRETQYF.

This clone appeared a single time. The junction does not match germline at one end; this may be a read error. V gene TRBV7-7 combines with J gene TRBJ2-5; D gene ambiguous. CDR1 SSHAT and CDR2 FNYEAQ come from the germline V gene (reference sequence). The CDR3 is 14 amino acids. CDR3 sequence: CASSLRAQQETQYF. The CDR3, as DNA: TGTGCTAGCAGCTTACGGGCACAGCAAGAGACCCAGTACTTC.

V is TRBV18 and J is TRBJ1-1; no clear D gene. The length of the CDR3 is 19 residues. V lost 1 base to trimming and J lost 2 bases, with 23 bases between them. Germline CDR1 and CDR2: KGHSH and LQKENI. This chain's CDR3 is CASSPRVVPAAGSNTEAFF. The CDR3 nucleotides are TGTGCCAGCTCACCACGAGTGGTACCGGCAGCTGGGTCAAACACTGAAGCTTTCTTT.

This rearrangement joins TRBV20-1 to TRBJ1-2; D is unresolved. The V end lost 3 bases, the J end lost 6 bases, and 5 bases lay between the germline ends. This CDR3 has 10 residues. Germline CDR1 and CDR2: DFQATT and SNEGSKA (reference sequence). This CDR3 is CSARQDGYTF. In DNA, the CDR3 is TGCAGTGCTAGGCAGGATGGCTACACCTTC.